This T cell receptor beta chain was found in a study of Graves' ophthalmopathy and Graves' hyperthyroidism. Hyperthyroidism qualified as stable when ophthalmopathy did not develop within 18 months of follow-up. Participants with hyperthyroidism, aged 18 to 65, were newly diagnosed with under 2 months' duration. Trimming removed 3 bases at V and 4 bases at J, with 9 bases between. The CDR3 contains 13 residues. As the template, RNA transcripts were used to amplify TCR beta CDR3 regions. The first-round RT-PCR employed HTBI primers together with the Qiagen OneStep RT-PCR kit. A multiplex PCR was then performed as the second round. TCRdb re-called the multiplex PCR reads through MiXCR, storing one row per CDR3 protein. The sample includes about 620,000 distinct CDR3 sequences, about a fifth of them seen just once. This clonotype was observed many times.

The origin of this receptor is a woman aged 18-29 years with stable Graves' hyperthyroidism. Some clones in this sample may be carry-over from other donors' samples. The V gene is TRBV12-3 or TRBV12-4, the J gene TRBJ1-2; TRBD1 is a possible D gene (5 bases). The sample consisted of peripheral blood. In DNA form, the CDR3 reads TGTGCCAGCAGTTTGGACACCCGCTATGGCTACACCTTC. Amino acid sequence: CASSLDTRYGYTF.